This TCR beta chain was sequenced during a study of T-cell reconstitution after alpha-beta-depleted transplantation in children. For TCRbeta, the library was prepared with unique molecular identifiers. TCRdb recomputed calls from the PCR reads with MiXCR, one row per CDR3 protein. The data contain around 960,000 distinct CDR3 sequences, under 30% of them singletons. This TCR came from a boy under three years old who had a stem cell transplant for SCID, so the T cells may come from the graft donor. The sequenced sample was PBMCs, mostly from graft donor cells, obtained 360 days after TCRalphabeta/CD19-depleted stem cell transplant.

The CDR3 protein is CASSWPTGTGADTQYF. CDR3 DNA: TGTGCCAGCAGCTGGCCAACCGGGACAGGGGCAGATACGCAGTATTTT. The chain combines TRBV5-5 with TRBJ2-3; TRBD1 agrees at 10 bases. The CDR3 runs to 16 residues. Per germline, CDR1 SGHKS and CDR2 YYEKEE (reference sequence). V shed 3 bases and J 4 bases; nucleotides not matched to a gene: 8.